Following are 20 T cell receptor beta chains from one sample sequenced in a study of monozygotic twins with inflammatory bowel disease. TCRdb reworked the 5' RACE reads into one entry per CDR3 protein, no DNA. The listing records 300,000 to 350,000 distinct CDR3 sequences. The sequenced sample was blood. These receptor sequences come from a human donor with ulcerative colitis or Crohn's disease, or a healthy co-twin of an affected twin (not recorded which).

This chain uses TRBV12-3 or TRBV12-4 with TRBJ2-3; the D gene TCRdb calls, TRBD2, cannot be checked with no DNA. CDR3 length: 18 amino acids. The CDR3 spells CASSFGLAGGPGTDTQYF.

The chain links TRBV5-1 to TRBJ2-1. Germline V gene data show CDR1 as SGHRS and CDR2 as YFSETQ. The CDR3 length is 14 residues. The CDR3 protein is CASSLLGVDNEQFF.

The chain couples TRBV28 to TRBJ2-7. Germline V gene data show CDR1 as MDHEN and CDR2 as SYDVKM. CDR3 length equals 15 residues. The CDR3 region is CASSLRPRSSYEQYF.

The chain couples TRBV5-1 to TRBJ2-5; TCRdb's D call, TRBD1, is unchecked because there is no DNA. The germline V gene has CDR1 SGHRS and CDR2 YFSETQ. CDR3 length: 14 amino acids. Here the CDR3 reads CASAFVGQEETQYF.

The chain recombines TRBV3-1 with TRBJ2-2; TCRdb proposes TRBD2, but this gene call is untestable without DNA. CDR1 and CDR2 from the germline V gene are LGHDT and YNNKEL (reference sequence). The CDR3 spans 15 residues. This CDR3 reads CASSQDASGGGELFF. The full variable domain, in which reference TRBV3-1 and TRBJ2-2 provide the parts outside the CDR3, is DTAVSQTPKYLVTQMGNDKSIKCEQNLGHDTMYWYKQDSKKFLKIMFSYNNKELIINETVPNRFSPKSPDKAHLNLHINSLELGDSAVYFCASSQDASGGGELFFGEGSRLTVL.

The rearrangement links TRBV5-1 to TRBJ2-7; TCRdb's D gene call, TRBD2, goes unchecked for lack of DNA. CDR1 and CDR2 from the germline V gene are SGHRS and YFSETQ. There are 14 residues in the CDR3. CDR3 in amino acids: CASSWTGLSLEQYF.

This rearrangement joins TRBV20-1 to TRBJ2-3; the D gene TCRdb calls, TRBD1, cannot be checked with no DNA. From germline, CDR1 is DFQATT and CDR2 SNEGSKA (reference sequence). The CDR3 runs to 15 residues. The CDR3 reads CSAGVTAPSTDTQYF.

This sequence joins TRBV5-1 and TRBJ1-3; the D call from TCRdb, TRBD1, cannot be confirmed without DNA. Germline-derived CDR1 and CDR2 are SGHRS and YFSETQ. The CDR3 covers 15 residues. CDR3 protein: CASSYTTGGGNTIYF.

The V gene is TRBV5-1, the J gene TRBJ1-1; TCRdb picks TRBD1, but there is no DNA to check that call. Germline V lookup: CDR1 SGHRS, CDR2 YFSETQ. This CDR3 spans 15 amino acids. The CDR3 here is CASSVIQGQNTEAFF.

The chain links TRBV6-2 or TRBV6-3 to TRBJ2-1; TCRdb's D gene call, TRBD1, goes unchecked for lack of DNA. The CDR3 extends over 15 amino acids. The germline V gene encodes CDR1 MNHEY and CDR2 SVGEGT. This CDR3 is CASKLRDRAYNEQFF.

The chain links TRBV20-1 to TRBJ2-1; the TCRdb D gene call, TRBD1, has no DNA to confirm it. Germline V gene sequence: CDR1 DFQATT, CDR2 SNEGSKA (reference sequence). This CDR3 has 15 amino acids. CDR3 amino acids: CSAPPGQGPHNEQFF.

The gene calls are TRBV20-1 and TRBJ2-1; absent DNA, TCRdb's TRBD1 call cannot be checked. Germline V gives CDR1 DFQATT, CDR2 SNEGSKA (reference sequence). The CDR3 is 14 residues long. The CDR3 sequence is CSAGGPGSYNEQFF.

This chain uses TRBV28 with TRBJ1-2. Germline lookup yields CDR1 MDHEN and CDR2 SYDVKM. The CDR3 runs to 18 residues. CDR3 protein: CASSLSQSLGYREYGYTF.

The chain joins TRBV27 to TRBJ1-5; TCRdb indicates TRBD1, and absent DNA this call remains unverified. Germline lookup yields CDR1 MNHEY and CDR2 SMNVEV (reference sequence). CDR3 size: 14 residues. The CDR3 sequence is CASKKDKAHQPQHF.

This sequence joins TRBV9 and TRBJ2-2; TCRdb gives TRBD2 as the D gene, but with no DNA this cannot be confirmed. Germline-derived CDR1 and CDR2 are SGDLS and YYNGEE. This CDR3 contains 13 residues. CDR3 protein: CASSVGGSGELFF. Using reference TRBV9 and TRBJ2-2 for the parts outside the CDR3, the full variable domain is DSGVTQTPKHLITATGQRVTLRCSPRSGDLSVYWYQQSLDQGLQFLIQYYNGEERAKGNILERFSAQQFPDLHSELNLSSLELGDSALYFCASSVGGSGELFFGEGSRLTVL.

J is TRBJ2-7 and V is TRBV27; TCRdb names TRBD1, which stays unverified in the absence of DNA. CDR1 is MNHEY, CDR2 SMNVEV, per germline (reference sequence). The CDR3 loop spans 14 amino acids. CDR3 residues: CASSHGTGLNEQYF.

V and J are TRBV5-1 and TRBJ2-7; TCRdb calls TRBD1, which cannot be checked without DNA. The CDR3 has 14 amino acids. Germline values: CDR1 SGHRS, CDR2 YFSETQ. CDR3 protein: CASSLGAGTHEQYF. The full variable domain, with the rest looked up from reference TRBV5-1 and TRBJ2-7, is KAGVTQTPRYLIKTRGQQVTLSCSPISGHRSVSWYQQTPGQGLQFLFEYFSETQRNKGNFPGRFSGRQFSNSRSEMNVSTLELGDSALYLCASSLGAGTHEQYFGPGTRLTVT.

The CDR3 reads CSARERSAYNEQFF. The chain has TRBV20-1 and TRBJ2-1. CDR3 length: 14 residues. Germline V gives CDR1 DFQATT, CDR2 SNEGSKA (reference sequence).

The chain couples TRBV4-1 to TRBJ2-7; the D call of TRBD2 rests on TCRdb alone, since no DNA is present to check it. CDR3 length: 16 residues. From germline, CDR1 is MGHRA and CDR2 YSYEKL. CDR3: CASSHPVEGRNYEQYF.

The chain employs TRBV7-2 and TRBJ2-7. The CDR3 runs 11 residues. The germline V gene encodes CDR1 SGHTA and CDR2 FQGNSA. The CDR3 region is CASSLTGEQYF. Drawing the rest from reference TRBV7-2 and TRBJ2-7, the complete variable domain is GAGVSQSPSNKVTEKGKDVELRCDPISGHTALYWYRQSLGQGLEFLIYFQGNSAPDKSGLPSDRFSAERTGGSVSTLTIQRTQQEDSAVYLCASSLTGEQYFGPGTRLTVT.